The source of this T cell receptor beta chain is a study of technical replicates of blood from a few donors (dated by TCRdb to 2016 to 2017). Taken from cysteine to phenylalanine, the CDR3 has 17 residues. Here the CDR3 DNA is all that survives: 51 bases in frame from base 1. The V and J ends are trimmed by 5 bases and 4 bases, leaving 21 bases between them. CDR1 SGHAT and CDR2 FQNNGV are derived from the germline V gene. Libraries came from the immunoSEQ multiplex PCR assay. TCRdb stores this immuneACCESS table with in-frame sequences only. Part of the clones is absent; in the studies checked, under half of the shortfall reflects unresolved V genes, and no reason is known for the rest. Counted in this sample were 65,000 to 80,000 clones; 95% to 98% of them appeared once. Over 0.2% of the sample is in the top ten clones. Turning to this clone: Its cognate antigen has yet to be identified. No base quality information exists; no much larger clone differs at one position.

The rearranged segments are TRBV11-2 and TRBJ2-1, with a tentative D gene TRBD2 over 6 matching bases. The source material was T cells isolated from PBMCs. This sequence originates from a human donor in good health. In nucleotides, the sequence is TGTGCCAGCAGCCCTCAACCCGGGACTTCCGGATACAATGAGCAGTTCTTC. Translation gives CASSPQPGTSGYNEQFF.